This note documents a single TCR beta chain sequence. Its target is not known. The record originates from a study of human T cells and chemical hapten exposure. Across the whole study: DPC 0.01% went on the upper back by patch test, with reading at 6 days. TCR yields differed between samples (mainly from small differences in pooled library volume). General study points: The formation of large CDR3 similarity clusters by expanded TCRs significantly exceeded that of controls. All donors were alopecia patients, so their immunity may differ from that of healthy people.

The time point: pre-sensitization, week 0. The treatment was: therapeutic diphenylcyclopropenone sensitization with weekly scalp DPC. Each CDR3 protein is one row after TCRdb ran MiXCR on the RACE reads. The sample contains 180,000 or so distinct CDR3 sequences, under 35% of which appear only once. This CDR3 region has 15 residues. Germline trimming cut 3 bases from V and 3 bases from J; bases unmatched to any gene: 0. Germline CDR1 and CDR2: LGHNA and YNFKEQ. The rearrangement joins TRBV4-2 to TRBJ2-3, with 13 bases lining up with TRBD2. This TCR derives from a woman aged 25 to 39 with alopecia areata. Some clones in this sample may be carry-over from other donors' samples. This sample comprised whole blood, obtained in connection with sensitization to the hapten diphenylcyclopropenone (DPC). The CDR3 loop is CASSQGLAGTDTQYF. The CDR3 bases are TGTGCCAGCAGCCAGGGACTAGCGGGAACAGATACGCAGTATTTT.